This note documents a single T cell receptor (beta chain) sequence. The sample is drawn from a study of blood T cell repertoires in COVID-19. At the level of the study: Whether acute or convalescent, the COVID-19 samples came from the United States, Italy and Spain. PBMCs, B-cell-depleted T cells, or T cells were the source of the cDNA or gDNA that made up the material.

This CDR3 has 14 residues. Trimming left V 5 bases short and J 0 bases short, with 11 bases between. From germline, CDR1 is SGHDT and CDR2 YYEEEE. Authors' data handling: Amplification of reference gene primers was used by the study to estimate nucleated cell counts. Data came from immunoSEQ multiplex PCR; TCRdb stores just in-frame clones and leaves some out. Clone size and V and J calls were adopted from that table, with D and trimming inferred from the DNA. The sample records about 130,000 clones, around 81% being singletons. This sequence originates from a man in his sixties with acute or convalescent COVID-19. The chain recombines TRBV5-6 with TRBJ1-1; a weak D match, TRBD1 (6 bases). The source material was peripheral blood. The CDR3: CASSEAGVNTEAFF. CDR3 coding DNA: TGTGCCAGCAGTGAGGCAGGGGTGAACACTGAAGCTTTCTTT.